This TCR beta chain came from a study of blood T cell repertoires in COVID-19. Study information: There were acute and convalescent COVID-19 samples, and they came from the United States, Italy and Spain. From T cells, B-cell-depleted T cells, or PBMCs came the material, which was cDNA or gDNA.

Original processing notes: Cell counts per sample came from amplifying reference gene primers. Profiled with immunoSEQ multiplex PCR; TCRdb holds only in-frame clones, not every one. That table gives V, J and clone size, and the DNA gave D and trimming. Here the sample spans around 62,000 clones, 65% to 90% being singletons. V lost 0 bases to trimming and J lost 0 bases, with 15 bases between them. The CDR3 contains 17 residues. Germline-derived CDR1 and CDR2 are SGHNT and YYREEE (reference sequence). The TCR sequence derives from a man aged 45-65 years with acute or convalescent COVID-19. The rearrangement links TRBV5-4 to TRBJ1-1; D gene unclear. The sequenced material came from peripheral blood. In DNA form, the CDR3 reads TGTGCCAGCAGCTTGGCCAGGAGTGGAGGAATGAACACTGAAGCTTTCTTT. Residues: CASSLARSGGMNTEAFF.